One and the same sample provided the 20 T cell receptor beta chains below, sequenced in a study of cytomegalovirus exposure and HLA in healthy donors. PCR was performed using 60 Vbeta and 13 Jbeta primers. Generated by immunoSEQ multiplex PCR, the TCRdb table keeps only in-frame clones and is missing some. The sample has 85,000 to 90,000 clones; 85% are singletons. The sequencing sample was made of PBMCs. These receptor sequences come from a man aged 35 to 55 in good health and CMV-seropositive.

The J gene is TRBJ1-1, the V gene TRBV6-1; TRBD1 is a possible D gene (6 bases). Germline V gene lookup returns CDR1 MNHNS and CDR2 SASEGT. Trimming shortened V by 8 bases and J by 1 base, and 14 bases separated the two germline ends. The CDR3 spans 14 residues. CDR3 in amino acids: CASPSGTRNTEAFF. The DNA for the CDR3 is TGTGCCAGCCCTTCCGGGACACGGAACACTGAAGCTTTCTTT.

The chain couples TRBV5-1 to TRBJ1-4; 9 bases are a match to TRBD1. Germline V gene data show CDR1 as SGHRS and CDR2 as YFSETQ. The CDR3 spans 18 residues. J gave up 5 bases and V 3 bases, and 14 bases lay outside the gene matches. This CDR3 is CASSSPATGGKRNEKLFF. CDR3 nucleotide sequence: TGCGCCAGCAGCTCCCCGGCGACAGGGGGTAAGAGGAATGAAAAACTGTTTTTT. The full variable domain, its missing parts supplied by reference TRBV5-1 and TRBJ1-4, is KAGVTQTPRYLIKTRGQQVTLSCSPISGHRSVSWYQQTPGQGLQFLFEYFSETQRNKGNFPGRFSGRQFSNSRSEMNVSTLELGDSALYLCASSSPATGGKRNEKLFFGSGTQLSVL.

The chain carries TRBV6-5 and TRBJ2-3; D unclear. CDR3 length: 11 residues. CDR1 and CDR2 (germline): MNHEY, SVGAGI. V was trimmed by 6 bases and J by 2 bases, leaving 3 bases between them. The CDR3 reads CASSLTDTQYF. In DNA, the CDR3 is TGTGCCAGCAGCCTCACAGATACGCAGTATTTT.

The chain employs TRBV6-5 and TRBJ2-4; TRBD1 agrees at 7 bases. The CDR3 is 15 amino acids. Looked up from germline, CDR1 is MNHEY and CDR2 is SVGAGI. The junction had 5 bases not matched to a gene; V was cut back by 2 bases and J by 4 bases. CDR3 residues: CASSYRRTGKNIQYF. DNA of the CDR3: TGTGCCAGCAGTTACCGGAGGACAGGAAAAAACATTCAGTACTTC.

The chain is built from TRBV29-1 and TRBJ1-1; D is perhaps TRBD1 (5 bases). Deletions cut 7 bases from V and 3 bases from J, with 18 bases between. CDR3 length equals 14 residues. Germline lookup yields CDR1 SQVTM and CDR2 ANQGSEA. The CDR3 DNA follows: TGCAGCGCTCAAAGCTCAGGGAAATACACTGAAGCTTTCTTT. It yields the protein CSAQSSGKYTEAFF.

The chain combines TRBV7-8 with TRBJ2-3; 11 nucleotides match TRBD2. After removal of 3 bases from V and 0 bases from J, the junction contained 5 bases not matched to a gene. From germline, CDR1 is SGHVS and CDR2 FQNEAQ. This CDR3 is 17 amino acids long. The CDR3 coding sequence is TGTGCCAGCAGCTTCGGGACTAGCGGAACTAGCACAGATACGCAGTATTTT. Residues: CASSFGTSGTSTDTQYF.

This rearrangement joins TRBV7-9 to TRBJ2-1; 12 bases are shared with TRBD2. V lost 3 bases, J lost 3 bases, and 6 bases stayed unmatched. The germline V gene encodes CDR1 SEHNR and CDR2 FQNEAQ (reference sequence). The CDR3 length is 17 residues. CDR3 sequence: CASSFRGLAGLYNEQFF. Here the CDR3 DNA reads TGTGCCAGCAGCTTTAGGGGACTAGCGGGTCTCTACAATGAGCAGTTCTTC.

V usage is TRBV4-1 and J usage is TRBJ2-1; 12 bases align to TRBD2. The germline V gene encodes CDR1 MGHRA and CDR2 YSYEKL. Trimming removed 1 base from V and 2 bases from J; junction bases left unmatched: 12. The CDR3 consists of 20 residues. CDR3 sequence reads: CASSQAGGRLAGDPYNEQFF. The CDR3, as DNA: TGCGCCAGCAGCCAAGCTGGGGGGCGACTAGCGGGGGATCCCTACAATGAGCAGTTCTTC.

This clone appeared once. V is TRBV19 and J is TRBJ2-1; D perhaps matches TRBD1 (6 bases). The CDR3 covers 13 residues. The germline V gene has CDR1 LNHDA and CDR2 SQIVND (reference sequence). V dropped 6 bases and J dropped 10 bases, with 16 bases sitting between them. CDR3 nucleotide sequence: TGTGCCAGTAGCAACCAATGGGGGCAAGAGCAGTTCTTC. Encoded protein: CASSNQWGQEQFF.

The chain combines TRBV5-1 with TRBJ2-1, with TRBD2 as a possible D gene (6 bases). V was cut by 0 bases and J by 8 bases, with 18 bases left in between. Germline values: CDR1 SGHRS, CDR2 YFSETQ. The CDR3 is made up of 16 amino acids. CDR3 nucleotide sequence: TGCGCCAGCAGCTTGGGATCGCGGGATGGTTGGTATGAGCAGTTCTTC. Protein sequence: CASSLGSRDGWYEQFF.

This chain connects TRBV5-8 to TRBJ1-3; D is possibly TRBD1 (5 bases). Per the germline V gene, CDR1 is SGHTS and CDR2 is YDEGEE. V lost 4 bases and J lost 2, with 10 bases in between. CDR3 length equals 14 residues. The CDR3 spells CASSLGHTGNTIYF. The CDR3 coding sequence is TGTGCCAGCAGCCTAGGACACACTGGAAACACCATATATTTT.

The chain recombines TRBV19 with TRBJ1-5, with TRBD1 identical over 8 bases. J was trimmed by 11 bases and V by 3 bases; bases with no gene match: 12. Germline CDR1 and CDR2: LNHDA and SQIVND (reference sequence). The CDR3 is made up of 15 amino acids. The CDR3 DNA is TGTGCCAGTAGTATTGCCGGTCAGGGGGCTCATTCCCAGCATTTT. Translation: CASSIAGQGAHSQHF.

The V and J genes are TRBV9 and TRBJ2-1, with 9 bases identical to TRBD2. The trim removed 2 bases at V and 7 bases at J, leaving 10 bases unmatched. The CDR3 is 16 amino acids. CDR1 is SGDLS and CDR2 is YYNGEE in the germline V gene. The CDR3 is CASSVRPSGKVNEQFF. CDR3 nucleotide sequence: TGTGCCAGCAGCGTCCGTCCTAGCGGGAAGGTTAATGAGCAGTTCTTC.

By share, this clone counts as medium-sized (0.01 to 0.1%). V gene TRBV6-4 combines with J gene TRBJ1-5, with TRBD1 matching 7 bases. The CDR3 extends over 14 amino acids. The trim removed 5 bases at V and 11 bases at J, leaving 12 bases unmatched. Germline V gene sequence: CDR1 MRHNA, CDR2 SNTAGT. The CDR3 nucleotides read TGTGCCAGCAGTAATGCTCAGGGGGATAGGGCCCAGCATTTT. Translating it yields CASSNAQGDRAQHF.

The rearrangement joins TRBV5-1 to TRBJ2-2; perhaps TRBD1 as D (5 bases). The CDR3 spans 17 residues. Germline-derived CDR1 and CDR2 are SGHRS and YFSETQ. V gave up 0 bases and J gave up 2 bases, with 14 bases separating them. DNA of the CDR3: TGCGCCAGCAGCTTGGGGGCTGGCAGGGAAAACACCGGGGAGCTGTTTTTT. As protein: CASSLGAGRENTGELFF.

The J gene is TRBJ2-7, the V gene TRBV4-1, with 9 bases lining up with TRBD1. The CDR3 spans 17 residues. The J segment lost 1 base and the V segment lost 1 base, leaving 8 bases of the junction unmatched. Germline V gives CDR1 MGHRA, CDR2 YSYEKL. The CDR3 protein is CASSQGNPGQGSYEQYF. CDR3 in DNA: TGCGCCAGCAGCCAAGGGAACCCGGGACAGGGATCCTACGAGCAGTACTTC.

The chain combines TRBV6-5 with TRBJ1-2; D not resolved. Deletions cut 0 bases from V and 2 bases from J, with 4 bases between. This CDR3 has 13 amino acids. The germline gives CDR1 MNHEY, CDR2 SVGAGI. This chain's CDR3 is CASSYSENYGYTF. DNA for the CDR3: TGTGCCAGCAGTTACTCGGAGAACTATGGCTACACCTTC.

The sample holds one count of this clone. The gene calls are TRBV30 and TRBJ1-5, with D possibly being TRBD1 (5 bases). V lost 0 bases and J lost 3, with 12 bases in between. This CDR3 has 15 amino acids. The germline V gene has CDR1 GTSNPN and CDR2 SVGIG (reference sequence). Written as DNA, the CDR3 is TGTGCCTGGAGTGTACAGGCAGGGCACAATCAGCCCCAGCATTTT. This sequence encodes CAWSVQAGHNQPQHF.

The chain couples TRBV10-1 to TRBJ2-1; TRBD2 matches 9 bases. Germline trimming cut 3 bases from V and 4 bases from J; bases unmatched to any gene: 4. The CDR3 length is 15 residues. Looked up from germline, CDR1 is WNHNN and CDR2 is SYGVQD (reference sequence). The CDR3 sequence: CASSDRAGGYNEQFF. CDR3 bases: TGCGCCAGCAGTGATCGAGCGGGGGGATACAATGAGCAGTTCTTC.

The chain links TRBV6-1 to TRBJ1-1; 8 bases are shared with TRBD1. The V segment lost 6 bases and the J segment 4 bases; nucleotides outside the gene matches: 4. This CDR3 is 13 amino acids long. Per the germline V gene, CDR1 is MNHNS and CDR2 is SASEGT. The CDR3 loop is CASRDRAITEAFF. The CDR3, as DNA: TGTGCCAGCAGGGACAGGGCCATCACTGAAGCTTTCTTT.